This entry lists 23 T cell receptor beta chains sequenced from one sample in a study of Ad26.COV2.S vaccination and SARS-CoV-2 variants. Sequenced by immunoSEQ multiplex PCR; TCRdb stores in-frame clones only, minus some. The sample holds tens of thousands of clones, approximately 80% seen once. This specimen was peripheral blood, taken after recovery from COVID-19. These TCRs come from a human donor who had recovered from COVID-19.

V and J are TRBV12-5 and TRBJ2-3, with D possibly being TRBD1 (7 bases). This CDR3 has 16 amino acids. CDR1 LGHNT and CDR2 FRNRAP come from the germline V gene. V lost 1 base to trimming and J lost 2 bases, with 13 bases between them. In DNA form, the CDR3 reads TGTGCTAGTGGTTTGGCCCAGGGGGGCATCACAGATACGCAGTATTTT. This sequence encodes CASGLAQGGITDTQYF.

The chain combines TRBV2 with TRBJ1-5; D is possibly TRBD1 (5 bases). Looked up from germline, CDR1 is SNHLY and CDR2 is FYNNEI. V was trimmed by 2 bases and J by 0 bases, leaving 17 bases between them. The CDR3 totals 18 residues. CDR3 sequence reads: CASSEPLAGWNSNQPQHF. The CDR3 DNA sequence: TGTGCCAGCAGTGAACCCTTGGCAGGGTGGAATAGCAATCAGCCCCAGCATTTT.

This chain connects TRBV7-6 to TRBJ1-5; D not certain. The CDR3 has 13 amino acids. V lost 1 base to trimming and J lost 4 bases, with 5 bases between them. Germline CDR1 SGHVS, CDR2 FNYEAQ. The CDR3 DNA follows: TGTGCCAGCAGCTTAGGGCTAAATCAGCCCCAGCATTTT. It translates to CASSLGLNQPQHF.

The gene calls are TRBV7-2 and TRBJ2-5, with D tentatively TRBD2 (6 bases). V was shortened by 5 bases and J by 2 bases, with 18 bases between the two germline ends. Germline CDR1 and CDR2: SGHTA and FQGNSA. The CDR3 is 16 amino acids. The CDR3 here is CASSPHLLGRQETQYF. In DNA, the CDR3 is TGTGCCAGCAGCCCGCACCTTTTGGGGAGGCAAGAGACCCAGTACTTC.

This clone was seen just once. The V call is TRBV27, the J call TRBJ2-7; D is possibly TRBD1 or TRBD2 (5 bases each). CDR1 MNHEY and CDR2 SMNVEV come from the germline V gene (reference sequence). Trimming pared 5 bases from V and 6 bases from J, leaving 17 bases between. CDR3 size: 14 residues. The CDR3 reads CASSLGRGAFEQYF. The CDR3 nucleotides read TGTGCCAGCAGTCTGGGACGAGGGGCCTTCGAGCAGTACTTC.

CDR3 bases: TGTGCCAGCAGCTCACCGGGCCAAGGACGCACTGAAGCTTTCTTT. Translated: CASSSPGQGRTEAFF. The V and J genes are TRBV11-2 and TRBJ1-1; D is unclear. Germline V gene sequence: CDR1 SGHAT, CDR2 FQNNGV. V was shortened by 4 bases and J by 4 bases, with 16 bases between the two germline ends. CDR3 length equals 15 residues.

This chain connects TRBV5-4 to TRBJ2-1; 13 bases are a match to TRBD2. V lost 5 bases to trimming and J lost 0 bases; unmatched junction nucleotides: 14. Germline V gives CDR1 SGHNT, CDR2 YYREEE (reference sequence). This CDR3 spans 20 amino acids. CDR3 amino acids: CASRRGRGLAGTSSYNEQFF. The CDR3 coding sequence is TGTGCCAGCAGACGTGGTAGGGGACTAGCGGGAACAAGCTCCTACAATGAGCAGTTCTTC.

The chain combines TRBV5-1 with TRBJ2-1; TRBD1 aligns across 10 bases. From germline, CDR1 is SGHRS and CDR2 YFSETQ. The CDR3 sequence is 16 residues long. The J segment lost 6 bases and the V segment lost 4 bases, leaving 10 bases of the junction unmatched. The CDR3 DNA is TGCGCCAGCAGCCCCCCGGGGGACAGGGGCCCCAATGAGCAGTTCTTC. Translated: CASSPPGDRGPNEQFF.

The chain joins TRBV10-1 to TRBJ2-3; 10 nucleotides agree with TRBD2. V dropped 2 bases and J dropped 4; count of bases not matched to a gene: 3. The CDR3 is 15 residues long. Germline CDR1 reads WNHNN; CDR2 reads SYGVQD (reference sequence). CDR3 sequence (DNA): TGCGCCAGCAGTGAGGCTAGCGGGGGTGCAGATACGCAGTATTTT. This codes for CASSEASGGADTQYF.

V is TRBV6-5 and J is TRBJ1-1, with 7 bases that match TRBD1. The V gene end was trimmed by 5 bases and the J gene end by 0 bases; junction bases not matched to a gene: 3. This CDR3 has 14 amino acids. Germline V gene sequence: CDR1 MNHEY, CDR2 SVGAGI. The CDR3 DNA reads TGTGCCAGCAGTAGACAGGGTTTGAACACTGAAGCTTTCTTT. It codes for CASSRQGLNTEAFF.

The chain is built from TRBV4-2 and TRBJ2-3; 9 bases are shared with TRBD2. The CDR3 is made up of 17 amino acids. The germline V gene has CDR1 LGHNA and CDR2 YNFKEQ. The V gene end was trimmed by 1 base and the J gene end by 4 bases; junction bases not matched to a gene: 9. CDR3 sequence: CASSQVVAGEGADTQYF. The CDR3 DNA sequence: TGTGCCAGCAGCCAAGTGGTAGCGGGAGAGGGTGCAGATACGCAGTATTTT.

This chain connects TRBV7-9 to TRBJ1-3; TRBD1 is a possible D gene (5 bases). V dropped 5 bases and J dropped 0 bases, with 8 bases sitting between them. The CDR3 covers 14 residues. Germline CDR1 SEHNR, CDR2 FQNEAQ (reference sequence). The CDR3: CASSVDNSGNTIYF. The CDR3 coding sequence is TGTGCCAGCAGCGTGGACAACTCTGGAAACACCATATATTTT.

V usage is TRBV2 and J usage is TRBJ1-5; 9 nucleotides match TRBD1. Germline V CDR1 and CDR2: SNHLY, FYNNEI. V lost 6 bases and J lost 7; bases outside the gene matches: 7. The CDR3 runs 14 residues. As DNA, the CDR3 is TGTGCCAGCAGCTGGGACAGGGTAGGGCAGCCCCAGCATTTT. It codes for CASSWDRVGQPQHF.

This sequence joins TRBV5-1 and TRBJ1-1, with D uncertain. Trimming removed 8 bases from V and 0 bases from J, with 14 bases in between. The CDR3 loop spans 14 amino acids. Germline CDR1 SGHRS, CDR2 YFSETQ. The CDR3 sequence: CARRLEGMNTEAFF. As DNA, the CDR3 is TGCGCCAGGCGTCTGGAAGGGATGAACACTGAAGCTTTCTTT.

The rearrangement links TRBV29-1 to TRBJ2-1; 8 nucleotides align to TRBD2. CDR3 length equals 14 residues. From germline, CDR1 is SQVTM and CDR2 ANQGSEA. V dropped 0 bases and J dropped 9; count of bases not matched to a gene: 7. Written as DNA, the CDR3 is TGCAGCGTTGAAGATCGGGGGGGTAAGGGTGAGCAGTTCTTC. Translated: CSVEDRGGKGEQFF.

V is TRBV7-9 and J is TRBJ1-2; no clear D gene. Trimming left V 1 base short and J 4 bases short, with 7 bases between. In germline, CDR1 is SEHNR, CDR2 FQNEAQ (reference sequence). This CDR3 spans 13 amino acids. As DNA, the CDR3 is TGTGCCAGCAGCTTAGGGGCCAGCTATGGCTACACCTTC. It yields the protein CASSLGASYGYTF. The entire variable domain, with the rest obtained from reference TRBV7-9 and TRBJ1-2, is as follows: DTGVSQNPRHKITKRGQNVTFRCDPISEHNRLYWYRQTLGQGPEFLTYFQNEAQLEKSRLLSDRFSAERPKGSFSTLEIQRTEQGDSAMYLCASSLGASYGYTFGSGTRLTVV.

Turning to this clone: Compared with germline, one end of the junction differs, possibly owing to a read error. The rearrangement links TRBV12-3 or TRBV12-4 to TRBJ2-3; D is ambiguous. This CDR3 contains 13 residues. The DNA for the CDR3 is TGTGCCAGCAGGTTAGAGGGCACAGATACGCAGTATTTT. Translated: CASRLEGTDTQYF.

The V gene is TRBV24-1, the J gene TRBJ2-2; D is uncertain. Germline CDR1 is KGHDR and CDR2 is SFDVKD. The V end lost 4 bases, the J end lost 0 bases, and 5 bases lay between the germline ends. This CDR3 spans 14 amino acids. Here the CDR3 reads CATSDRTNTGELFF. The DNA of the CDR3 is TGTGCCACCAGTGACCGAACGAACACCGGGGAGCTGTTTTTT.

The rearrangement joins TRBV2 to TRBJ1-3; D might be TRBD1 (5 bases). Deletions cut 6 bases from V and 2 bases from J, with 8 bases between. Germline V gene data show CDR1 as SNHLY and CDR2 as FYNNEI. This CDR3 region has 13 residues. The DNA of the CDR3 is TGTGCCAGCAGCAGGGACGCTGGAAACACCATATATTTT. It codes for CASSRDAGNTIYF. The full variable domain, rest sourced from reference TRBV2 and TRBJ1-3, is EPEVTQTPSHQVTQMGQEVILRCVPISNHLYFYWYRQILGQKVEFLVSFYNNEISEKSEIFDDQFSVERPDGSNFTLKIRSTKLEDSAMYFCASSRDAGNTIYFGEGSWLTVV.

V is TRBV6-5 and J is TRBJ2-3; possible D gene TRBD1, 5 bases. The CDR3 has 16 amino acids. V gave up 4 bases and J gave up 5 bases, with 19 bases separating them. The germline V gene encodes CDR1 MNHEY and CDR2 SVGAGI. The CDR3 region is CASSFSTVGTGDTQYF. As DNA, the CDR3 is TGTGCCAGCAGTTTCTCGACAGTAGGTACGGGAGATACGCAGTATTTT.

The gene calls are TRBV20-1 and TRBJ2-7; a weak D match, TRBD1 (5 bases). CDR3 size: 11 residues. CDR1 and CDR2 from the germline V gene are DFQATT and SNEGSKA (reference sequence). V shed 6 bases and J shed 6 bases, with 12 bases lying between them. The CDR3 loop is CSAGREGEQYV. CDR3 nucleotides: TGCAGTGCGGGCAGGGAAGGCGAGCAGTACGTC.

V is TRBV2 and J is TRBJ1-2; D unresolved. CDR1 is SNHLY and CDR2 is FYNNEI in the germline V gene. The V end was cut by 3 bases, the J end by 8 bases, with 13 bases between. This CDR3 region has 13 residues. CDR3 sequence reads: CASSDEGLGGYTF. The CDR3 DNA sequence: TGTGCCAGCAGTGACGAGGGCTTGGGCGGCTACACCTTC.

The V gene is TRBV7-9, the J gene TRBJ1-2, with 8 nucleotides matching TRBD1. Trimming cost V 3 bases and J 11 bases; bases outside gene matches: 17. CDR1 and CDR2 from the germline V gene are SEHNR and FQNEAQ (reference sequence). The CDR3 extends over 16 amino acids. The CDR3 is CASSFATTPTTGEYTF. The CDR3 nucleotides read TGTGCCAGCAGCTTTGCTACTACCCCGACGACAGGGGAGTACACCTTC.